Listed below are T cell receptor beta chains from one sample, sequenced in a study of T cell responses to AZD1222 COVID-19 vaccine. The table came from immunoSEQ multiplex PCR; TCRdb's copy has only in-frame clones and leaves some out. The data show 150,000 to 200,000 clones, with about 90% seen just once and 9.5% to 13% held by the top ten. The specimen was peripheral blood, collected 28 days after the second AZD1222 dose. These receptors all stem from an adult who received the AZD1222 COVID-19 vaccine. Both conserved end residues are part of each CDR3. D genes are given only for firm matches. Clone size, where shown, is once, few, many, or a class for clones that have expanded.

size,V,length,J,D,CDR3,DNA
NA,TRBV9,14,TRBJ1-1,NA,CASSGLRDHTEAFF,TGTGCCAGCAGCGGTCTCAGGGATCACACTGAAGCTTTCTTT
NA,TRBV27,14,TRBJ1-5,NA,CASSRRNSNQPQHF,TGTGCCAGCAGTAGGCGGAATAGCAATCAGCCCCAGCATTTT
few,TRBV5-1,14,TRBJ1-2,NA,CASSSGDTEEGYTF,TGCGCCAGCAGCTCAGGGGACACCGAGGAAGGCTACACCTTC
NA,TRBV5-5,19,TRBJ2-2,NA,CASSLSLSGAVWGTGELFF,TGTGCCAGCAGCTTGAGTTTGTCAGGGGCCGTTTGGGGCACCGGGGAGCTGTTTTTT
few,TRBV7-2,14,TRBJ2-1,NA,CASSSGWGGNEQFF,TGTGCCAGCAGCTCCGGGTGGGGTGGCAATGAGCAGTTCTTC
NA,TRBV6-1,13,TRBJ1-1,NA,CASSVAMNTEAFF,TGTGCCAGCAGTGTAGCGATGAACACTGAAGCTTTCTTT
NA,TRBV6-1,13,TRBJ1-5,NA,CASSEGGAQPQHF,TGTGCCAGCAGTGAGGGAGGGGCCCAGCCCCAGCATTTT
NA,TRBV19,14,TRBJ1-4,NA,CASSRRRVDEKLFF,TGTGCCAGTAGTAGGCGGAGAGTTGATGAAAAACTGTTTTTT
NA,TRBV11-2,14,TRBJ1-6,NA,CASSLETTASPLHF,TGTGCCAGCAGCTTGGAGACCACCGCGTCCCCCCTCCACTTT
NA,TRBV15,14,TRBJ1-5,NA,CATSRGQGYQPQHF,TGTGCCACCAGCAGAGGGCAGGGTTATCAGCCCCAGCATTTT
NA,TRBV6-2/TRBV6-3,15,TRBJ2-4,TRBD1,CASSWGTVSRDIQYF,TGTGCCAGCAGTTGGGGGACAGTATCAAGGGACATTCAGTACTTC
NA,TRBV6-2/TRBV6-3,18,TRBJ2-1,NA,CASSSVGGQRSSYNEQFF,TGTGCCAGCAGTTCAGTCGGGGGCCAAAGGAGCTCCTACAATGAGCAGTTCTTC
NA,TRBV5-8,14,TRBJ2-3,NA,CASSLGRGTDTQYF,TGTGCCAGCAGCTTAGGGCGGGGAACAGATACGCAGTATTTT
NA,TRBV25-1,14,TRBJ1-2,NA,CASSESRGNYGYTF,TGTGCCAGCAGTGAATCCAGGGGAAACTATGGCTACACCTTC
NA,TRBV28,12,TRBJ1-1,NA,CASMEPPTEAFF,TGTGCCAGCATGGAGCCCCCCACTGAAGCTTTCTTT
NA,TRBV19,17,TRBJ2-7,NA,CASSMPMGRETPYEQYF,TGTGCCAGTAGTATGCCTATGGGCAGGGAAACGCCCTACGAGCAGTACTTC
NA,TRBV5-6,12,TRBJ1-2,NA,CASSLNGNGYTF,TGTGCCAGCAGCTTAAACGGGAATGGCTACACCTTC
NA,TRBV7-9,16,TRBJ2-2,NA,CASSSDGYSNTGELFF,TGTGCCAGCAGCTCGGACGGGTATTCGAACACCGGGGAGCTGTTTTTT
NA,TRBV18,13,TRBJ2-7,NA,CASSPGVQGEQYF,TGTGCCAGCTCCCCCGGGGTGCAGGGCGAGCAGTACTTC
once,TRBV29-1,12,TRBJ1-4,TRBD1,CSAGQGAEKLFF,TGCAGCGCTGGACAGGGGGCTGAAAAACTGTTTTTT
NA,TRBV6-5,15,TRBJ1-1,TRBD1,CASSSSSFRTGEAFF,TGTGCCAGCAGTTCGAGCTCCTTCCGGACAGGGGAAGCTTTCTTT